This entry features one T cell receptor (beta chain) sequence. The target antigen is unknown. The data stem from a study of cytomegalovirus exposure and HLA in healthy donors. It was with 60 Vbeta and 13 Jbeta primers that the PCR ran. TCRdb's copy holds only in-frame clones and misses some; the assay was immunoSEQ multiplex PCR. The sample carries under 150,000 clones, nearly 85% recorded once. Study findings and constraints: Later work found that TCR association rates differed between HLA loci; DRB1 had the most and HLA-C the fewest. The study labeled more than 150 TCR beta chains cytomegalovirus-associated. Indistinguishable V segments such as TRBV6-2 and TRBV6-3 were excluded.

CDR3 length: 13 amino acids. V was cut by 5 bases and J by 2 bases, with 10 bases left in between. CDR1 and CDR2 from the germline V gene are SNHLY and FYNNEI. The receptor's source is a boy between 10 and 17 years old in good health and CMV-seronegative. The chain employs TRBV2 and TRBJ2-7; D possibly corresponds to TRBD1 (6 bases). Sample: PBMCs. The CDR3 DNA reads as TGTGCCAGCAGTAACAGGGCTACCTACGAGCAGTACTTC. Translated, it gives CASSNRATYEQYF.